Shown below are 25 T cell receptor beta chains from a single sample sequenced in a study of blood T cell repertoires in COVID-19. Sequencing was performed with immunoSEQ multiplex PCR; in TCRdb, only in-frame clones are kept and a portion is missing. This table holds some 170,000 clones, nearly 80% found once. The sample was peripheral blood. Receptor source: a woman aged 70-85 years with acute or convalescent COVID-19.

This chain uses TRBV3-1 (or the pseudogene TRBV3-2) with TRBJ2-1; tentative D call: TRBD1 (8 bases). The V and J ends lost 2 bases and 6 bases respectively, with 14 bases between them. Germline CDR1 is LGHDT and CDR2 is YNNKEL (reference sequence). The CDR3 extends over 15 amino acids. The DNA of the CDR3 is TGTGCCAGCAGCCAAACAGGGGGGACTACCAATGAGCAGTTCTTC. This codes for CASSQTGGTTNEQFF.

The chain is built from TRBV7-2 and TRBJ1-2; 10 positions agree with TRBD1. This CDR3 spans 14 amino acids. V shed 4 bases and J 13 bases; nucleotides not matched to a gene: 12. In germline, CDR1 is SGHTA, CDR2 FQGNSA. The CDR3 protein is CASSSRQGAGVFTF. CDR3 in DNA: TGTGCCAGCAGCTCCAGACAGGGGGCGGGGGTATTCACCTTC.

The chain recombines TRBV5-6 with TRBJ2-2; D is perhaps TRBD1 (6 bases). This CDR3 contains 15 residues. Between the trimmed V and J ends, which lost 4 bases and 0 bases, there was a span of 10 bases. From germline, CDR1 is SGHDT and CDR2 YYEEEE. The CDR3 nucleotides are TGTGCCAGCAGCCCTACAGGGCCGAACACCGGGGAGCTGTTTTTT. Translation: CASSPTGPNTGELFF.

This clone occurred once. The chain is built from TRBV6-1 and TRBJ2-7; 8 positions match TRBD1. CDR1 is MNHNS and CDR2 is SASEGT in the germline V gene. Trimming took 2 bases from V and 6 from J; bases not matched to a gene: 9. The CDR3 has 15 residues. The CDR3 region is CASSEITGGILEQYF. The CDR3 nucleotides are TGTGCCAGCAGTGAAATCACAGGGGGGATTCTCGAGCAGTACTTC.

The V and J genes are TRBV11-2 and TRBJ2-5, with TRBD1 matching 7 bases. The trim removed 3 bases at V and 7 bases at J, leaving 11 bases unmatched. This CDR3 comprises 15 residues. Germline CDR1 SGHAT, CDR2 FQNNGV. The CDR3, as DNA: TGTGCCAGCAGCTTTATGACAGGGTTTGATGGGACCCAGTACTTC. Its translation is CASSFMTGFDGTQYF.

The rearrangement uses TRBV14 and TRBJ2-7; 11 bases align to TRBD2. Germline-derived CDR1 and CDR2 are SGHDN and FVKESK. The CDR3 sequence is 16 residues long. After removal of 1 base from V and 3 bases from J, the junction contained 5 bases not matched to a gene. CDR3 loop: CASSQGRTSGYYEQYF. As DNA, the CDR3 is TGTGCCAGCAGCCAAGGCCGGACTAGCGGGTACTACGAGCAGTACTTC.

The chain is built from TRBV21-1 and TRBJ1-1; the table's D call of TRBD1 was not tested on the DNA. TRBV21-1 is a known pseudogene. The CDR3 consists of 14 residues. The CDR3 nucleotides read TGTGCCAGCGGTTTGACAGGGTCTAACACTGAAGCTTTCTTT. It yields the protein CASGLTGSNTEAFF.

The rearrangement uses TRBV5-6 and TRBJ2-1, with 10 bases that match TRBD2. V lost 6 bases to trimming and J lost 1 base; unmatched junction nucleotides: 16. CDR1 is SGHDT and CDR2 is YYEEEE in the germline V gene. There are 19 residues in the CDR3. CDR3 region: CASNSGGTSASGSYNEQFF. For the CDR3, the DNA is TGTGCCAGCAACTCAGGGGGGACTAGCGCCTCCGGTTCCTACAATGAGCAGTTCTTC.

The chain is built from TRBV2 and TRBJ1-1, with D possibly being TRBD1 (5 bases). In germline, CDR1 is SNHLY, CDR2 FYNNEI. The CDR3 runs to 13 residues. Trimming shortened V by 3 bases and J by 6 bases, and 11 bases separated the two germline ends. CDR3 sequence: CASSDPGMAEAFF. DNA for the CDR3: TGTGCCAGCAGTGACCCAGGGATGGCTGAAGCTTTCTTT.

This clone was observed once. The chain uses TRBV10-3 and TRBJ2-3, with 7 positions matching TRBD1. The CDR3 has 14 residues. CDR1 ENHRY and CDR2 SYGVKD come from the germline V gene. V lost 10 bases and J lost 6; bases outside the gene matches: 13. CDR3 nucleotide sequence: TGTGCCACCCTAGGAAGACAGGGAGCGGATACGCAGTATTTT. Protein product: CATLGRQGADTQYF.

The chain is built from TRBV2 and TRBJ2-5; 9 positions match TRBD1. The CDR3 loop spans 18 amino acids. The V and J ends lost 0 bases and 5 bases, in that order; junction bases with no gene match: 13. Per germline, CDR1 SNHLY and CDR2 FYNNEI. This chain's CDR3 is CASSEAYMGQGEGETQYF. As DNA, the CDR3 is TGTGCCAGCAGTGAAGCTTATATGGGACAGGGAGAAGGGGAGACCCAGTACTTC. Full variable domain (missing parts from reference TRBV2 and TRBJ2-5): EPEVTQTPSHQVTQMGQEVILRCVPISNHLYFYWYRQILGQKVEFLVSFYNNEISEKSEIFDDQFSVERPDGSNFTLKIRSTKLEDSAMYFCASSEAYMGQGEGETQYFGPGTRLLVL.

CDR3 DNA sequence: TGTGCCAGCATGAGTCCGGGTACCAAAAACATTCAGTACTTC. This translates into CASMSPGTKNIQYF. The rearrangement joins TRBV6-5 to TRBJ2-4; D gene ambiguous. This CDR3 is 14 amino acids long. CDR1 and CDR2 from the germline V gene are MNHEY and SVGAGI. Trimming left V 7 bases short and J 2 bases short, with 12 bases between.

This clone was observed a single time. Written as DNA, the CDR3 is TGCGCCAGCAGGCGGACTGATGACTCAGATACGCAGTATTTT. This encodes CASRRTDDSDTQYF. The chain is built from TRBV5-1 and TRBJ2-3, with D possibly being TRBD2 (5 bases). The V gene lost 5 bases and the J gene lost 4 bases, with 14 bases spanning the gap. The germline V gene has CDR1 SGHRS and CDR2 YFSETQ. The CDR3 runs to 14 residues.

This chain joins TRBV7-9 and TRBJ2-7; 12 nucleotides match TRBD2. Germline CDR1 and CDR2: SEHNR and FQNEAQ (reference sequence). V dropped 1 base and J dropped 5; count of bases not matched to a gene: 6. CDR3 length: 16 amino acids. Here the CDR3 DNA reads TGTGCCAGCAGCTTAGGGCTAGCGGGAGGGCGGGACGAGCAGTACTTC. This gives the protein CASSLGLAGGRDEQYF. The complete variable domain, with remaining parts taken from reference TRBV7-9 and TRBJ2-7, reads DTGVSQNPRHKITKRGQNVTFRCDPISEHNRLYWYRQTLGQGPEFLTYFQNEAQLEKSRLLSDRFSAERPKGSFSTLEIQRTEQGDSAMYLCASSLGLAGGRDEQYFGPGTRLTVT.

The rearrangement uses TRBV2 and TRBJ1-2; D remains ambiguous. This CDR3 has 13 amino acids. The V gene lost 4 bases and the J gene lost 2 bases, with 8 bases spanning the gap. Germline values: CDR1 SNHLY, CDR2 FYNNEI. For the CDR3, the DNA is TGTGCCAGCAGTGGGGAGGGCAACTATGGCTACACCTTC. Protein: CASSGEGNYGYTF.

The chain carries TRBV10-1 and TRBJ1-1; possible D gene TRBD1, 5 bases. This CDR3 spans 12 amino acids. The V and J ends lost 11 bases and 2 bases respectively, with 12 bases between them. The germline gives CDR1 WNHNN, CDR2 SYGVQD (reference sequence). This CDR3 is CAGRGSNTEAFF. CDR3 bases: TGCGCCGGCCGGGGGAGTAACACTGAAGCTTTCTTT.

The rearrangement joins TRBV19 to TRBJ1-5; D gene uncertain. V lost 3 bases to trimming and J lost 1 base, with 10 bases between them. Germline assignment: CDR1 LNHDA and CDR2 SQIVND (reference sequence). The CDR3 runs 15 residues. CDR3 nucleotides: TGTGCCAGTAGTATTCGTGAGGCAAGCAATCAGCCCCAGCATTTT. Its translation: CASSIREASNQPQHF.

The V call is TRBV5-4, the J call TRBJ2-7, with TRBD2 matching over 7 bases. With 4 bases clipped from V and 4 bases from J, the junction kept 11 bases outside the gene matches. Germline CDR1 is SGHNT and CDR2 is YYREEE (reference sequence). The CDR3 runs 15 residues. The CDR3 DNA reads TGTGCCAGCAGCGCGGGGAGCGGGGAAAGATACGAGCAGTACTTC. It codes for CASSAGSGERYEQYF. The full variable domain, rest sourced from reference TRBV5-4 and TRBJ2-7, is ETGVTQSPTHLIKTRGQQVTLRCSSQSGHNTVSWYQQALGQGPQFIFQYYREEENGRGNFPPRFSGLQFPNYSSELNVNALELDDSALYLCASSAGSGERYEQYFGPGTRLTVT.

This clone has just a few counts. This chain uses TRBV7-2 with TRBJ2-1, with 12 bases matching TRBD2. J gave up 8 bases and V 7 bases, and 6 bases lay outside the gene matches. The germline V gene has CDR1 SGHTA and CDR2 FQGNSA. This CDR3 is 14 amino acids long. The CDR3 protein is CASTPSGRAYEQFF. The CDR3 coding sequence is TGTGCCAGCACCCCTAGCGGGAGGGCCTATGAGCAGTTCTTC.

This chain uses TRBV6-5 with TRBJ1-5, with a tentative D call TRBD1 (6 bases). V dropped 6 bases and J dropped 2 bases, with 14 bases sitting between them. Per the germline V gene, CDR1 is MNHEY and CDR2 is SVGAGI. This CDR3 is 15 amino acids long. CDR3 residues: CASSIQGWGNQPQHF. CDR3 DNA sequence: TGTGCCAGCAGCATACAGGGTTGGGGCAATCAGCCCCAGCATTTT.

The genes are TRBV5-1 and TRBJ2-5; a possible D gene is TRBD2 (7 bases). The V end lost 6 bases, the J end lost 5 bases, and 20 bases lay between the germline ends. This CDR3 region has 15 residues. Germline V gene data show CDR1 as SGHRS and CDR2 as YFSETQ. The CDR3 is CASTPAGGLGETQYF. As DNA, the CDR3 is TGCGCCAGCACCCCGGCCGGGGGGCTGGGGGAGACCCAGTACTTC.

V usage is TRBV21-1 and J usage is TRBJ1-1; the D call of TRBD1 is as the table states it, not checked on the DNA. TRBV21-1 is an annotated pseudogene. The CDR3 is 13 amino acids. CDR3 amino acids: CASNQTGNTEAFF. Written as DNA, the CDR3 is TGTGCCAGCAACCAAACAGGGAACACTGAAGCTTTCTTT.

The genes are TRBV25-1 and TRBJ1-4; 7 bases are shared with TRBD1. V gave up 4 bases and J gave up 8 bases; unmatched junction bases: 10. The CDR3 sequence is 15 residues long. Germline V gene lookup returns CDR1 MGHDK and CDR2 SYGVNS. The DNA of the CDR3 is TGTGCCAGCAGTGGCGGTTGGGACAGCGGCGAAAAACTGTTTTTT. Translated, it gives CASSGGWDSGEKLFF.

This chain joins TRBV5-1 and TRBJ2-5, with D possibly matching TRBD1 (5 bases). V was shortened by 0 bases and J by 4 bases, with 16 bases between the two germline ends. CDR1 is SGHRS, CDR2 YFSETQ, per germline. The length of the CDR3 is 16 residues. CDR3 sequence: CASSLARPGMVETQYF. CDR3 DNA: TGCGCCAGCAGCTTGGCTCGTCCAGGGATGGTAGAGACCCAGTACTTC. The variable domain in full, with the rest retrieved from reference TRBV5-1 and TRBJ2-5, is KAGVTQTPRYLIKTRGQQVTLSCSPISGHRSVSWYQQTPGQGLQFLFEYFSETQRNKGNFPGRFSGRQFSNSRSEMNVSTLELGDSALYLCASSLARPGMVETQYFGPGTRLLVL.

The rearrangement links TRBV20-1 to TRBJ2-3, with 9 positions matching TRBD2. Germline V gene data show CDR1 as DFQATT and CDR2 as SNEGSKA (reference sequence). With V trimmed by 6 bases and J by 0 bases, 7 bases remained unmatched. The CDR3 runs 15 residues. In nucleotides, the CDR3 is TGCAGTGCAAGTAGCGGGAGCCTTAGCACAGATACGCAGTATTTT. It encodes CSASSGSLSTDTQYF.